Following are 9 T cell receptor beta chains from one sample sequenced in a study of T-cell memory formation after mild COVID-19. TCRdb used MiXCR to reprocess the 5' RACE reads, holding one entry per CDR3 protein. The data hold about 600,000 distinct CDR3 sequences, with about 20% observed a single time. Sequenced sample: PBMCs or a T cell subset sorted from them (not recorded which). These receptors came from an adult woman who had mild COVID-19 (a few samples of this study predate the infection). Cell type and time point are not known.

This clonotype has just a few counts. The chain uses TRBV12-5 and TRBJ2-7; maybe TRBD2 (5 bases). The V gene's germline CDR1 is LGHNT and CDR2 FRNRAP. The CDR3 contains 13 residues. V dropped 1 base and J dropped 1 base, with 5 bases sitting between them. CDR3 sequence (DNA): TGTGCTAGTGGTTTGGGACTATCCTACGAGCAGTACTTC. It specifies CASGLGLSYEQYF.

The chain has TRBV24-1 and TRBJ2-2; 8 positions agree with TRBD1. Germline V CDR1 and CDR2: KGHDR, SFDVKD. The CDR3 spans 16 residues. Losses at the gene ends were 6 bases for V and 2 bases for J; bases not matched to a gene: 7. The CDR3 sequence: CATSPRGQGNTGELFF. CDR3 nucleotides: TGTGCCACCAGTCCCCGAGGACAGGGAAACACCGGGGAGCTGTTTTTT.

This chain joins TRBV20-1 and TRBJ2-1; D may be TRBD1 or TRBD2 (5 bases each). V was clipped by 3 bases and J by 5 bases, with 14 bases between them. Germline values: CDR1 DFQATT, CDR2 SNEGSKA (reference sequence). This CDR3 has 14 amino acids. The CDR3 reads CSASWGTDHNEQFF. The CDR3 DNA reads TGCAGTGCTAGTTGGGGGACGGATCACAATGAGCAGTTCTTC.

The V gene is TRBV27, the J gene TRBJ2-6, with 8 positions matching TRBD1. Germline trimming cut 6 bases from V and 0 bases from J; bases unmatched to any gene: 7. Looked up from germline, CDR1 is MNHEY and CDR2 is SMNVEV (reference sequence). The CDR3 length is 17 residues. DNA for the CDR3: TGTGCCAGCAGAGGGACAGGTCGTCTCTCTGGGGCCAACGTCCTGACTTTC. Amino acids: CASRGTGRLSGANVLTF.

The chain links TRBV12-5 to TRBJ2-3; D is perhaps TRBD2 (6 bases). Germline CDR1 is LGHNT and CDR2 is FRNRAP. The CDR3 is 14 residues long. Trimming pared 7 bases from V and 1 base from J, leaving 12 bases between. CDR3 protein: CASEEGLRTDTQYF. As DNA, the CDR3 is TGTGCTAGTGAAGAGGGACTCCGCACAGATACGCAGTATTTT.

This chain links TRBV4-2 with TRBJ1-2; 7 positions agree with TRBD1. The V segment lost 3 bases and the J segment 8 bases; nucleotides outside the gene matches: 15. CDR1 and CDR2 (germline): LGHNA, YNFKEQ. This CDR3 spans 16 amino acids. CDR3 protein: CASSHPVKGANEGYTF. The DNA for the CDR3 is TGTGCCAGCAGCCACCCGGTTAAGGGGGCGAATGAAGGCTACACCTTC.

The table lists this clonotype with a few counts. The V call is TRBV19, the J call TRBJ2-3; 7 nucleotides line up with TRBD2. V gave up 6 bases and J gave up 2 bases; unmatched junction bases: 14. The CDR3 contains 17 residues. The germline gives CDR1 LNHDA, CDR2 SQIVND (reference sequence). CDR3 residues: CASRAASGTTYTDTQYF. As DNA, the CDR3 is TGTGCCAGTAGGGCAGCTAGCGGAACAACCTACACAGATACGCAGTATTTT.

V and J are TRBV2 and TRBJ2-3, with unresolved D. CDR1 and CDR2 (germline): SNHLY, FYNNEI. There are 14 residues in the CDR3. V dropped 7 bases and J dropped 0 bases, with 11 bases sitting between them. CDR3 in amino acids: CASKTWYSTDTQYF. CDR3 nucleotides: TGTGCCAGCAAGACGTGGTATAGCACAGATACGCAGTATTTT.

This clonotype has only a few counts. This chain connects TRBV6-5 to TRBJ1-2; maybe TRBD1 (5 bases). CDR3 size: 14 residues. The V gene lost 0 bases and the J gene lost 5 bases, with 10 bases spanning the gap. Germline V lookup: CDR1 MNHEY, CDR2 SVGAGI. CDR3 in amino acids: CASSYSPGPYGYTF. For the CDR3, the DNA is TGTGCCAGCAGTTACTCCCCAGGGCCTTATGGCTACACCTTC.